A single sample is the source of the 19 T cell receptor beta chains below, sequenced in a study of T cell responses to AZD1222 COVID-19 vaccine. The protocol was immunoSEQ multiplex PCR, while the TCRdb copy is restricted to in-frame clones and leaves out a portion. The sample consists of 190,000 or so clones, approximately 90% of them appearing once. This sample comprised peripheral blood, obtained 28 days after the second AZD1222 dose. These receptor sequences come from an adult who received the AZD1222 COVID-19 vaccine.

CDR3 coding DNA: TGCGCCAGCAGCTTGACAGGGTTGAACACTGAAGCTTTCTTT. It specifies CASSLTGLNTEAFF. The chain is built from TRBV5-1 and TRBJ1-1; tentatively, D is TRBD1 (6 bases). Germline lookup yields CDR1 SGHRS and CDR2 YFSETQ. V lost 1 base and J lost 0, with 7 bases in between. The CDR3 consists of 14 residues.

This chain uses TRBV5-4 with TRBJ1-1; 7 bases fit TRBD1. Germline V gene data show CDR1 as SGHNT and CDR2 as YYREEE (reference sequence). This CDR3 has 14 amino acids. Germline trimming cut 3 bases from V and 5 bases from J; bases unmatched to any gene: 7. CDR3 sequence (DNA): TGTGCCAGCAGCTCCAAGTCAGGGGGAACTGAAGCTTTCTTT. The encoded protein is CASSSKSGGTEAFF.

The CDR3: CASSPNPGGSRDYGYTF. CDR3 DNA: TGTGCCAGCAGTCCCAATCCAGGGGGCAGTAGGGACTATGGCTACACCTTC. The chain links TRBV28 to TRBJ1-2; TRBD1 agrees at 8 bases. The germline CDR1 and CDR2 sequences are MDHEN and SYDVKM. Unmatched junction bases numbered 14, after V lost 5 bases and J lost 3 bases. The CDR3 has 17 residues.

The chain combines TRBV28 with TRBJ1-2; 9 bases are a match to TRBD1. J was trimmed by 7 bases and V by 2 bases; bases with no gene match: 11. The CDR3 extends over 16 amino acids. The germline V gene encodes CDR1 MDHEN and CDR2 SYDVKM. CDR3 DNA: TGTGCCAGCAGTTTAATTAAACAGGGGGCAATGGGTGGCTACACCTTC. Its protein product is CASSLIKQGAMGGYTF.

This clone was recorded once. This chain connects TRBV7-3 to TRBJ2-1, with unresolved D. The length of the CDR3 is 14 residues. Between the trimmed V and J ends, which lost 1 base and 0 bases, there was a span of 4 bases. Germline CDR1 reads SGHTA; CDR2 reads FQGTGA. The CDR3 loop is CASSLIHSYNEQFF. CDR3 nucleotide sequence: TGTGCCAGCAGCTTAATCCACTCCTACAATGAGCAGTTCTTC.

The chain couples TRBV5-4 to TRBJ2-2, with TRBD1 matching 11 bases. Germline CDR1 and CDR2: SGHNT and YYREEE (reference sequence). Losses at the gene ends were 6 bases for V and 6 bases for J; bases not matched to a gene: 10. The CDR3 spans 16 residues. The CDR3 nucleotides read TGTGCCAGCACGGACAGGGGGCGCCTCGGGTCCGGGGAGCTGTTTTTT. This codes for CASTDRGRLGSGELFF.

This clone has only a few counts. V gene TRBV5-1 combines with J gene TRBJ1-1, with 12 nucleotides matching TRBD1. Germline V CDR1 and CDR2: SGHRS, YFSETQ. The CDR3 consists of 17 residues. The CDR3 spells CATASGTGGAGNTEAFF. In DNA form, the CDR3 reads TGCGCTACAGCCTCTGGGACAGGGGGCGCGGGGAACACTGAAGCTTTCTTT.

The rearrangement uses TRBV19 and TRBJ1-2, with a tentative D call TRBD1 (5 bases). The CDR3 has 15 residues. Per germline, CDR1 LNHDA and CDR2 SQIVND (reference sequence). V lost 0 bases and J 3 bases, leaving 11 bases between the germline ends. The CDR3 nucleotides read TGTGCCAGTAGTATAGACGAAGGGGCATACTATGGCTACACCTTC. As protein: CASSIDEGAYYGYTF.

This chain joins TRBV7-2 and TRBJ2-2, with unresolved D. Germline CDR1 SGHTA, CDR2 FQGNSA. Trimming left V 2 bases short and J 5 bases short, with 9 bases between. The length of the CDR3 is 14 residues. CDR3 nucleotides: TGTGCCAGCAGCTTACAGGTCCCTACCGGGGAGCTGTTTTTT. Encoded protein: CASSLQVPTGELFF.

There are a few counts of this clone. DNA of the CDR3: TGTGCCAGTACATTGATTGGGGCCAACGTCCTGACTTTC. Residues: CASTLIGANVLTF. The gene calls are TRBV19 and TRBJ2-6; no firm D call. The ends were cut back, 7 bases at V and 3 bases at J, with 7 bases in the middle. The V gene's germline CDR1 is LNHDA and CDR2 SQIVND (reference sequence). The CDR3 has 13 amino acids.

This clone was detected once. The gene calls are TRBV19 and TRBJ2-3; TRBD1 agrees at 9 bases. Trimming removed 9 bases from V and 5 bases from J; junction bases left unmatched: 6. This CDR3 is built from 13 residues. Germline V lookup: CDR1 LNHDA, CDR2 SQIVND (reference sequence). The CDR3 DNA is TGTGCCAGCACCGGGACAGGGCTAGATACGCAGTATTTT. Translated: CASTGTGLDTQYF.

The chain employs TRBV29-1 and TRBJ2-3; 10 nucleotides match TRBD2. The trim removed 6 bases at V and 6 bases at J, leaving 6 bases unmatched. The germline CDR1 and CDR2 sequences are SQVTM and ANQGSEA. The CDR3 runs to 13 residues. The chain's CDR3 is CSVGAGGPDTQYF. The CDR3 nucleotides are TGCAGCGTCGGAGCGGGAGGGCCGGATACGCAGTATTTT.

The CDR3 protein is CASSDRQGNTEAFF. DNA for the CDR3: TGTGCCAGCAGCGATAGACAAGGCAACACTGAAGCTTTCTTT. The chain is built from TRBV6-5 and TRBJ1-1, with no clear D. Germline values: CDR1 MNHEY, CDR2 SVGAGI. The V end was cut by 6 bases, the J end by 2 bases, with 13 bases between. This CDR3 is built from 14 residues.

The chain employs TRBV13 and TRBJ2-7; D is undetermined. The CDR3 covers 13 residues. Between the trimmed V and J ends, which lost 2 bases and 1 base, there was a span of 6 bases. Per the germline V gene, CDR1 is PRHDT and CDR2 is FYEKMQ (reference sequence). CDR3 coding DNA: TGTGCCAGCAGCTTAAGACGGTCCTACGAGCAGTACTTC. As protein: CASSLRRSYEQYF.

The gene calls are TRBV10-2 and TRBJ2-1; D not certain. Trimming took off 2 bases at V and 1 base at J, with 15 bases between the two ends. CDR1 is WSHSY, CDR2 SAAADI, per germline. The CDR3 runs to 17 residues. The DNA of the CDR3 is TGCGCCAGCAGTGAGCCGTGGGCAGGCCGATCCTACAATGAGCAGTTCTTC. Amino acids: CASSEPWAGRSYNEQFF.

The chain employs TRBV5-1 and TRBJ1-1, with TRBD1 identical over 9 bases. V trimming: 2 bases; J trimming: 5 bases; junction bases outside the gene matches: 7. The CDR3 is made up of 15 amino acids. Germline CDR1 and CDR2: SGHRS and YFSETQ. The CDR3 DNA is TGCGCCAGCAGCTTCTCGGGACAGGGTTCGACTGAAGCTTTCTTT. Translated: CASSFSGQGSTEAFF.

This clone was detected only once. The gene calls are TRBV14 and TRBJ2-7; D gene ambiguous. Germline CDR1 reads SGHDN; CDR2 reads FVKESK. CDR3 length: 12 residues. Between the trimmed V and J ends, which lost 4 bases and 3 bases, there was a span of 7 bases. The CDR3 protein is CASSLAGYEQYF. DNA of the CDR3: TGTGCCAGCAGCCTAGCCGGCTACGAGCAGTACTTC. Drawing the rest from reference TRBV14 and TRBJ2-7, the complete variable domain is EAGVTQFPSHSVIEKGQTVTLRCDPISGHDNLYWYRRVMGKEIKFLLHFVKESKQDESGMPNNRFLAERTGGTYSTLKVQPAELEDSGVYFCASSLAGYEQYFGPGTRLTVT.

This rearrangement joins TRBV6-6 to TRBJ1-5; a possible D gene is TRBD1 (6 bases). The germline CDR1 and CDR2 sequences are MNHNY and SVGAGI (reference sequence). V gave up 2 bases and J gave up 5 bases, with 13 bases separating them. CDR3 size: 15 residues. The CDR3 spells CASSYADRRHQPQHF. CDR3 sequence (DNA): TGTGCCAGCAGTTACGCAGACAGGCGACATCAGCCCCAGCATTTT.

The chain combines TRBV19 with TRBJ2-7; no clear D gene. The ends were cut back, 3 bases at V and 0 bases at J, with 15 bases in the middle. The germline V gene has CDR1 LNHDA and CDR2 SQIVND (reference sequence). This CDR3 region has 16 residues. Written as DNA, the CDR3 is TGTGCCAGTAGTATCCGTACCTCGGCAACCTCCTACGAGCAGTACTTC. Translating gives CASSIRTSATSYEQYF. The whole variable domain, remainder taken from reference TRBV19 and TRBJ2-7, is DGGITQSPKYLFRKEGQNVTLSCEQNLNHDAMYWYRQDPGQGLRLIYYSQIVNDFQKGDIAEGYSVSREKKESFPLTVTSAQKNPTAFYLCASSIRTSATSYEQYFGPGTRLTVT.